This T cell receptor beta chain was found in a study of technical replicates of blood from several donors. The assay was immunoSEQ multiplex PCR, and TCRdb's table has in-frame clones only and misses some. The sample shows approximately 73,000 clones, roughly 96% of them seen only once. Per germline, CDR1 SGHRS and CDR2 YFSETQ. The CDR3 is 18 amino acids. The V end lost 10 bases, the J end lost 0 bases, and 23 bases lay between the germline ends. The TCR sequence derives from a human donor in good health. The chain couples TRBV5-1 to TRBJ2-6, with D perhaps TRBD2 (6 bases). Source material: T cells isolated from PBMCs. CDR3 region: CASESLGTGTSGANVLTF. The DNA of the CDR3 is TGCGCCTCCGAATCCTTAGGGACTGGTACCTCTGGGGCCAACGTCCTGACTTTC.